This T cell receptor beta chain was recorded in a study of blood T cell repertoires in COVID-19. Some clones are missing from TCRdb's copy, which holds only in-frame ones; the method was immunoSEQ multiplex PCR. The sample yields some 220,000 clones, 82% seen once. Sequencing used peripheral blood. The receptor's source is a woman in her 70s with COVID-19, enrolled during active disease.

The CDR3: CASSLGSNEKLFF. The CDR3 DNA is TGTGCCAGCAGTTTGGGGAGTAATGAAAAACTGTTTTTT. The chain combines TRBV12-3 or TRBV12-4 with TRBJ1-4; D is undetermined. The length of the CDR3 is 13 residues. Trimming shortened V by 3 bases and J by 4 bases, and 6 bases separated the two germline ends.